Listed here is a single TCR beta chain. Only in-frame clones appear in the TCRdb table, and some are missing; sequencing was by immunoSEQ multiplex PCR. The sample has fewer than 400,000 clones; 86% are singletons. Treatment defined: about 20 received Ad26.COV2.S at low or high dose, single or two shots; roughly five received placebo; per-sample allocation not given. Material that was analyzed had been drawn on day 63 after the first vaccine or placebo injection. Recruitment in Boston yielded a donor of adult age, 18-55 years. The sample comes from a study of Ad26.COV2.S vaccination and SARS-CoV-2 variants. Trimming took 4 bases from V and 7 from J, leaving 29 bases between them. The CDR3 is 18 residues long. The germline V gene has CDR1 SGHNT and CDR2 YYREEE (reference sequence).

This TCR was recovered from a person between 18 and 59 years old who received the Ad26.COV2.S COVID-19 vaccine or a placebo. V gene TRBV5-4 combines with J gene TRBJ1-2; tentative D call: TRBD1 (6 bases). The starting material was peripheral blood, obtained in a trial of Ad26.COV2.S vaccine versus placebo. DNA of the CDR3: TGTGCCAGCAGCCCTGCGCCGGGTCGGGGGGCTGAGATTGCTGGCTACACCTTC. The encoded protein is CASSPAPGRGAEIAGYTF.